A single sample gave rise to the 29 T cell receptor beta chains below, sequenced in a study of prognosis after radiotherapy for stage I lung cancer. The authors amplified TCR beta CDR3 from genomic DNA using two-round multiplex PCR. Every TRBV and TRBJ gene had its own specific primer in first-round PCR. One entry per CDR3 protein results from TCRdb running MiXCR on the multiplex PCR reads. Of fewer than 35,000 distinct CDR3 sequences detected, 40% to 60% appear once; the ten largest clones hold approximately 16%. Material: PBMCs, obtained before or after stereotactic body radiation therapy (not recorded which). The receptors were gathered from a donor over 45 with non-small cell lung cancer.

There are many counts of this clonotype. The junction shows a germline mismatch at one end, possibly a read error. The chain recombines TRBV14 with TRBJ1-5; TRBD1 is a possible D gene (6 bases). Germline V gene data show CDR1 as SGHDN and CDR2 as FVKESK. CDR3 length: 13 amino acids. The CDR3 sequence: CASSQVGGARLYF. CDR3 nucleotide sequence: TGTGCCAGCAGCCAAGTAGGGGGGGCGCGTCTCTATTTT.

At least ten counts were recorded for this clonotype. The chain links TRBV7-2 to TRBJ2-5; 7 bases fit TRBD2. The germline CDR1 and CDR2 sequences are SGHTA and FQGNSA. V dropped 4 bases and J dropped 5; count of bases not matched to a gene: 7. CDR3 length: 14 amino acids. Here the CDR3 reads CASSSQRGRETQYF. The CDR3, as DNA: TGTGCCAGCAGCTCACAGCGGGGTAGGGAGACCCAGTACTTC.

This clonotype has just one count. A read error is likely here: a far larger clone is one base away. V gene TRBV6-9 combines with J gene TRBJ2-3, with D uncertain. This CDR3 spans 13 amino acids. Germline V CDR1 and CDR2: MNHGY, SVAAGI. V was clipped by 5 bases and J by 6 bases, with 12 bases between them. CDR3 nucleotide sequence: TGTGCCAGCAGTGAAATCCCCCCGGATACGCAGTATTTT. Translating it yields CASSEIPPDTQYF.

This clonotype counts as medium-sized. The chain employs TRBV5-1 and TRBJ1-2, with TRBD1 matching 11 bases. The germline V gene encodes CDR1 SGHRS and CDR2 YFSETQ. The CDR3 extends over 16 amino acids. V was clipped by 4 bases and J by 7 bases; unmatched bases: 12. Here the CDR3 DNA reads TGCGCCAGCAGCCAACGGACAGGGGGCTTTTTTGGTGGCTACACCTTC. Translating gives CASSQRTGGFFGGYTF.

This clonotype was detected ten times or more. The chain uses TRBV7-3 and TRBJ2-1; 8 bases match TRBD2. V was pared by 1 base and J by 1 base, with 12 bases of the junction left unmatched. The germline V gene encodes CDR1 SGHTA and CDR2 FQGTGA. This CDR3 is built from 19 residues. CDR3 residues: CASSLMAGSGKGSYNEQFF. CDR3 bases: TGTGCCAGCAGCTTAATGGCTGGTAGCGGGAAGGGGTCCTACAATGAGCAGTTCTTC. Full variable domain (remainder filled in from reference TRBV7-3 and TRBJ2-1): GAGVSQTPSNKVTEKGKYVELRCDPISGHTALYWYRQSLGQGPEFLIYFQGTGAADDSGLPNDRFFAVRPEGSVSTLKIQRTERGDSAVYLCASSLMAGSGKGSYNEQFFGPGTRLTVL.

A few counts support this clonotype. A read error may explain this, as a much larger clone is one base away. The CDR3 DNA is TGCGCCAGCAGCTTGGAGGTACAGTGGCCTTTCTTT. This sequence encodes CASSLEVQWPFF. J is TRBJ1-1 and V is TRBV5-1; D is unclear. CDR1 SGHRS and CDR2 YFSETQ come from the germline V gene. The V and J ends lost 0 bases and 12 bases respectively, with 12 bases between them. The CDR3 has 12 amino acids.

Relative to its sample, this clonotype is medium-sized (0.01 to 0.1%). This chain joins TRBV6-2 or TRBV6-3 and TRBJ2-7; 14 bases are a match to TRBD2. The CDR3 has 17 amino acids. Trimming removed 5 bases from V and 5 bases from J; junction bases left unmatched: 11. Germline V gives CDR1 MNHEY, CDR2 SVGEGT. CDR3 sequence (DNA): TGTGCCAGCAGTCGCCCAAGACTAGCGGGAGGGGTCCACGAGCAGTACTTC. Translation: CASSRPRLAGGVHEQYF.

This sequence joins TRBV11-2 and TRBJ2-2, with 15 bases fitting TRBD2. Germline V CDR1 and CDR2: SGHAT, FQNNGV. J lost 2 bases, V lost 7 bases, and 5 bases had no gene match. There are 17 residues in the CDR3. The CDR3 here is CASNGLAGGLNTGELFF. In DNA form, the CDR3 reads TGTGCCAGCAACGGACTAGCGGGAGGGTTAAACACCGGGGAGCTGTTTTTT. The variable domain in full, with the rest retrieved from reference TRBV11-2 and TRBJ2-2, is EAGVAQSPRYKIIEKRQSVAFWCNPISGHATLYWYQQILGQGPKLLIQFQNNGVVDDSQLPKDRFSAERLKGVDSTLKIQPAKLEDSAVYLCASNGLAGGLNTGELFFGEGSRLTVL.

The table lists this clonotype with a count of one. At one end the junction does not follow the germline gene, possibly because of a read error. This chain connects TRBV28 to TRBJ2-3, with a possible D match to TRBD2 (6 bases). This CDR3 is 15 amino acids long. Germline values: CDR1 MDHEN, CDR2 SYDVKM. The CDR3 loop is CDSRGSSGPTDKQYF. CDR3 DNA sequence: TGTGACAGCCGGGGGTCGAGCGGCCCCACAGATAAGCAGTATTTT.

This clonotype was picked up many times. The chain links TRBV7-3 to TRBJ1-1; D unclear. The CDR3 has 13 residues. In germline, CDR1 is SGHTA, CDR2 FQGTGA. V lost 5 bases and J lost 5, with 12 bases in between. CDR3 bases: TGTGCCAGCAGCGTACAGAGACGAACTGAAGCTTTCTTT. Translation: CASSVQRRTEAFF. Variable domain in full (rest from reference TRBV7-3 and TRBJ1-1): GAGVSQTPSNKVTEKGKYVELRCDPISGHTALYWYRQSLGQGPEFLIYFQGTGAADDSGLPNDRFFAVRPEGSVSTLKIQRTERGDSAVYLCASSVQRRTEAFFGQGTRLTVV.

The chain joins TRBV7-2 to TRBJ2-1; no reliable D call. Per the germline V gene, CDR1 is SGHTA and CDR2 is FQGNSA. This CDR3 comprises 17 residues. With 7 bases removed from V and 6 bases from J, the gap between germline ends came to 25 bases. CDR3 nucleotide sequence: TGTGCCAGCATCTTTGGACGGGTTGTCGGACCCCCCAATGAGCAGTTCTTC. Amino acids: CASIFGRVVGPPNEQFF.

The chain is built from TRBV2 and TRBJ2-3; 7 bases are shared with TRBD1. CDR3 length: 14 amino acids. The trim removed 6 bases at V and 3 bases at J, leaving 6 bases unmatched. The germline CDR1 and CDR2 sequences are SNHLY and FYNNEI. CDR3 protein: CASSGQVVTDTQYF. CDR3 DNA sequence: TGTGCCAGCAGCGGACAGGTGGTAACAGATACGCAGTATTTT.

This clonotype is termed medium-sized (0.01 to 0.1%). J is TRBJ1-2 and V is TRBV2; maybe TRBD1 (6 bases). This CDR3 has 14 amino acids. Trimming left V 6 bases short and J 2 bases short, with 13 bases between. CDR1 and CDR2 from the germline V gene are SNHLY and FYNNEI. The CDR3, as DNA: TGTGCCAGCAGGGGACAAAAGACGAACTATGGCTACACCTTC. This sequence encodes CASRGQKTNYGYTF.

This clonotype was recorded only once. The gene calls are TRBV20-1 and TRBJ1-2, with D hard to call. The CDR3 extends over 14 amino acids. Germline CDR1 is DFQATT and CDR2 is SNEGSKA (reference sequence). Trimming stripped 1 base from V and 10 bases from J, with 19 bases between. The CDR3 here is CSARVGTTIYFYTF. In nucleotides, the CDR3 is TGCAGTGCTAGAGTGGGTACGACCATCTATTTCTACACCTTC.

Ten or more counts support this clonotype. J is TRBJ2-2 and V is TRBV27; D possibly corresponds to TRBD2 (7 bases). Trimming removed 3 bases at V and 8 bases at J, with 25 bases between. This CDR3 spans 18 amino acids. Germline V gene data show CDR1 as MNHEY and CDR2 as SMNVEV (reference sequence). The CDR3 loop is CASSFRDYTGTLGGELFF. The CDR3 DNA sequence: TGTGCCAGCAGTTTCCGGGACTACACAGGGACCCTGGGGGGGGAGCTGTTTTTT.

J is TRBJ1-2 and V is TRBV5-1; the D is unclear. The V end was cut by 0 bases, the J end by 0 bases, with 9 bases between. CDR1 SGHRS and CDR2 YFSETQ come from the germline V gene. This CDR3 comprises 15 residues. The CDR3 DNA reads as TGCGCCAGCAGCTTGGCGGGCGGCGCTAACTATGGCTACACCTTC. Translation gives CASSLAGGANYGYTF.

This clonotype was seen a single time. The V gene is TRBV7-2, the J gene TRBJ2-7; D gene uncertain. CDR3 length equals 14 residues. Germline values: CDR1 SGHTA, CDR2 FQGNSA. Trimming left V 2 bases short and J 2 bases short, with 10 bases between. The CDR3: CASSLCRSAYEQYF. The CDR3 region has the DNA TGTGCCAGCAGCTTATGCCGGTCCGCCTACGAGCAGTACTTC.

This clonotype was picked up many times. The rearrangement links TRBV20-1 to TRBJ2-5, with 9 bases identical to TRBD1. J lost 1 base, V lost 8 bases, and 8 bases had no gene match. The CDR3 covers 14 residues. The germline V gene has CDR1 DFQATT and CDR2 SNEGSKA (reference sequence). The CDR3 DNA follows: TGCAGTACGAACACAGGGGGCCCCCAAGAGACCCAGTACTTC. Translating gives CSTNTGGPQETQYF.

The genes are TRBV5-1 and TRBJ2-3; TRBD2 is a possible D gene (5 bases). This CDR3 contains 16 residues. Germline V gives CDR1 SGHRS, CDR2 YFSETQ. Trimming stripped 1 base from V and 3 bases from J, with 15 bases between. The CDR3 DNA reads TGCGCCAGCAGCTTGTATGGGATGAGGGTAACAGATACGCAGTATTTT. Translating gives CASSLYGMRVTDTQYF. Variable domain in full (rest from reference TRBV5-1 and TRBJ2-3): KAGVTQTPRYLIKTRGQQVTLSCSPISGHRSVSWYQQTPGQGLQFLFEYFSETQRNKGNFPGRFSGRQFSNSRSEMNVSTLELGDSALYLCASSLYGMRVTDTQYFGPGTRLTVL.

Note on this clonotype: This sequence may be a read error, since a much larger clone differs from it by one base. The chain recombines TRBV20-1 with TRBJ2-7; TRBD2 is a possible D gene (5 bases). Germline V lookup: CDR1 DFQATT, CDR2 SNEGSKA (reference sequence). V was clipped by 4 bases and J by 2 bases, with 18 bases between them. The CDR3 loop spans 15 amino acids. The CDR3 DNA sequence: TGCAGTGCTATGTCGCCCGGGGAACTGGCCTACGAGCAGTACTTC. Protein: CSAMSPGELAYEQYF.

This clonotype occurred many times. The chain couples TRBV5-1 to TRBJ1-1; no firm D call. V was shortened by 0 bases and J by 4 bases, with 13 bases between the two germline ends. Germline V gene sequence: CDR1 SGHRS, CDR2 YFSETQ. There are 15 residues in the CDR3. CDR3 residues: CASSLGHGVGTEAFF. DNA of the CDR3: TGCGCCAGCAGCTTGGGGCACGGCGTTGGCACTGAAGCTTTCTTT.

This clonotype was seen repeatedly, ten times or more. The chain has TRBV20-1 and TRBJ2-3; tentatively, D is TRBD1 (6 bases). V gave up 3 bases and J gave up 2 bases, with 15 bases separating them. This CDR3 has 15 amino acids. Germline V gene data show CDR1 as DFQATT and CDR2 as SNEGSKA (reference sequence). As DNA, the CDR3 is TGCAGTGCTAGGGGTCCGGGACATCACACAGATACGCAGTATTTT. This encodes CSARGPGHHTDTQYF.

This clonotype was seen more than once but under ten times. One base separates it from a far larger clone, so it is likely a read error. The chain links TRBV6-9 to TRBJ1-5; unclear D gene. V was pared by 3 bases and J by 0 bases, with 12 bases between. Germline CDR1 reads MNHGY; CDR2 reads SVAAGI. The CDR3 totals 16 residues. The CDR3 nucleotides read TGTGCCAGCAGTTACCGGGCAGCTTATAGCAATCAGCCCCAGCATTTT. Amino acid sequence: CASSYRAAYSNQPQHF.

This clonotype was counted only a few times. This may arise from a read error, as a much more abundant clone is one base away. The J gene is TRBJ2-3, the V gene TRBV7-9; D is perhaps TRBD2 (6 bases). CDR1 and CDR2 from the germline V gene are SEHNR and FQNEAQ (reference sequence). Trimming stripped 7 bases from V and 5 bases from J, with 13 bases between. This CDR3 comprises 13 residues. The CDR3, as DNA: TGTGCCAGCACTTCGACGGGGGTAGATACGCAGTATTTT. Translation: CASTSTGVDTQYF.

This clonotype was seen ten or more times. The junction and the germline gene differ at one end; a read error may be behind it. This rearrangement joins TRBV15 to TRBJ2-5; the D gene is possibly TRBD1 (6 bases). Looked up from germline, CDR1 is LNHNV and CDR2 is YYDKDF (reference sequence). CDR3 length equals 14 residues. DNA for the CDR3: TGTGCCACCACCAGACAGGTGGCAGGGGAGACCCAGTACTTC. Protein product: CATTRQVAGETQYF.

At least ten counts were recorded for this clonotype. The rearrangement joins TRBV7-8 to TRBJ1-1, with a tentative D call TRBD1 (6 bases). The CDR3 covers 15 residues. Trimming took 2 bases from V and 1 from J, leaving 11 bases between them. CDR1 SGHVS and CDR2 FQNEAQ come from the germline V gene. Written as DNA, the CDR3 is TGTGCCAGCAGCTTAAGGGACACTCCGAACACTGAAGCTTTCTTT. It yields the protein CASSLRDTPNTEAFF.

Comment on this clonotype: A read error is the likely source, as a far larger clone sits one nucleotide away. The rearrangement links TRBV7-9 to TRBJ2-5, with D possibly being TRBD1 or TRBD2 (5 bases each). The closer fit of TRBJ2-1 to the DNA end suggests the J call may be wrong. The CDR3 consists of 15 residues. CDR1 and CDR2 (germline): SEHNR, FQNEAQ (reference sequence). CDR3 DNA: TGTGCCAGCAGCTTCACAGAGTCTGGGGGCAATGAGCAGTTCTTC. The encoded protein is CASSFTESGGNEQFF.

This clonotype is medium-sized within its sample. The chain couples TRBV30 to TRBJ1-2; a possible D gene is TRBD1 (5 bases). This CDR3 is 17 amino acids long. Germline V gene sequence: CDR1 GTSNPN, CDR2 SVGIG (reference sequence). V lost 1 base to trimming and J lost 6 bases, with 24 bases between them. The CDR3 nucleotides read TGTGCCTGGAGTGGGGGCACGGCTGCGGGGGTTGGAGATGGCTACACCTTC. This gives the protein CAWSGGTAAGVGDGYTF. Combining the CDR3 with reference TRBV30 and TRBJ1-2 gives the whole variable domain SQTIHQWPATLVQPVGSPLSLECTVEGTSNPNLYWYRQAAGRGLQLLFYSVGIGQISSEVPQNLSASRPQDRQFILSSKKLLLSDSGFYLCAWSGGTAAGVGDGYTFGSGTRLTVV.

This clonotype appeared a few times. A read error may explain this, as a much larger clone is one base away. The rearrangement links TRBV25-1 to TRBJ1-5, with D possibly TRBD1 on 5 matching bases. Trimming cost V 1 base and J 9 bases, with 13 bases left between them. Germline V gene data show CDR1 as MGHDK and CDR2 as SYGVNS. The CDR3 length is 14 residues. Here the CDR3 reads CASSEFRGRRPQHF. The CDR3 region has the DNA TGTGCCAGCAGTGAATTTAGGGGCCGCCGGCCCCAGCATTTT.